This TCR beta chain originates from a study of PD-1 blockade in classical Hodgkin lymphoma (dated by TCRdb to the early 2020s). For context, the study as a whole: Nivolumab dosing was 3 mg/kg intravenously every 2 weeks, continuing until either disease progression or unacceptable toxicity. A peripheral blood immune signature of response to PD-1 blockade in classical Hodgkin lymphoma was defined using TCR beta sequencing and CyTOF.

The Qiagen DNeasy kit was used to extract genomic DNA from unsorted PBMCs and from the negatively selected CD4+ and CD8+ fractions. Using primers that anneal to V and J segments, immunoSEQ multiplex PCR amplified the TCR beta CDR3 regions. Amplification bias was minimized using a synthetic immune receptor repertoire, and residual bias was removed computationally after sequencing. As for how the authors treated the data: Custom Python scripts were used to quantify repertoire diversity as the Shannon entropy index. Unsorted, CD4+ and CD8+ repertoires were analyzed separately, except in combined analyses where CD4+ and CD8+ sequences were merged in silico. Clonal expansion was defined as at least a 2-fold frequency increase after treatment relative to C1D1, with a pseudocount of 0.5 for undetected baseline clones. Singleton clones were defined as clones with 0 or 1 copy at C1D1, and non-singleton clones were defined as clones with 2 or more copies. Clones expanded in unsorted samples were annotated as CD4+, CD8+ or unknown by matching protein sequences in sorted samples from the same patient. Wilcoxon tests were applied to paired samples to test diversity changes from C1D1 to C4D1. TCRdb limited this immuneACCESS table to in-frame rearrangements with V and J called. A share of clones is missing; checked studies link under half to unresolved V genes, and the rest is unexplained. The D gene and trimming were derived from the DNA, and the V and J assignments and clone size from that table. This sample comprises approximately 15,000 clones, approximately 88% of them detected only once. Together, the top ten hold under 20% of the sample.

Explained via the paper, the time point label denotes: cycle 4 day 1 (C4D1), after more than 5 weeks of nivolumab. Relapse after autologous stem cell transplantation had occurred in all trial patients, and cohorts A, B and C were distinguished by prior brentuximab vedotin exposure. Magnetic negative selection with a Miltenyi CD8+ T cell isolation kit was used to purify CD8+ T cells from thawed PBMCs. The trial cohort included 55 to 60 patients with relapsed/refractory classical Hodgkin lymphoma, and each patient had a best overall response of complete response, partial response or progressive disease. In the multi-cohort phase II CheckMate 205 trial, trial patients received single-agent nivolumab. Best overall response was determined by an independent review committee according to the 2007 International Working Group response criteria. Trial PBMCs were obtained immediately prior to nivolumab initiation (C1D1) and on therapy at cycle 2 day 1 and cycle 4 day 1. Peripheral blood was collected in 8 mL Vacutainer Cell Preparation Tubes, from which PBMCs were isolated by centrifugation and then cryopreserved. Purified CD4+ and CD8+ fractions were prepared only for cases where an additional PBMC sample was available. Magnetically labelled cells were removed on LS columns in a quadroMACS separator, and the flow-through was collected as the purified fraction.

Overall results and qualifications from the work: Lower diversity was observed in patients in whom nivolumab was started less than 1 year after ASCT, and these patients were excluded from later analyses so that confounding by immune reconstitution would be avoided. The study covered only a single clinical trial cohort, and the causes of the repertoire differences, possibly disease activity or prior therapy, were still not defined. Trial patients achieving complete response had baseline diversity similar to newly diagnosed patients, whereas partial responders and progressors had significantly lower diversity. Baseline TCR diversity was reported to be lower in newly diagnosed patients than in healthy donors, and even lower in relapsed/refractory patients. CD4+ but not CD8+ TCR diversity rose significantly by C4D1 (p=0.0027 vs p=0.16), most apparent in complete responders (p=0.02).

On this clone itself: Its antigen specificity is not known. Base qualities were left out, and no much larger clone turns up one base away.

CDR1 MNHEY and CDR2 SVGAGI were looked up in the germline V gene. From V the trimming removes 5 bases and from J it removes 9 bases, while the gene matches leave 9 bases of the junction unaccounted for. Inclusive of the bounding cysteine and phenylalanine, the CDR3 is 13 residues long. The read is trimmed to its CDR3 DNA, 39 bases read in frame from base 1. The rearrangement combines TRBV6-5 with TRBJ2-7; TRBD1 fits 8 bases in the junction. The source of this sequence is a human donor with classical Hodgkin lymphoma. This specimen consisted of CD8+ T cells from blood, obtained before the fourth cycle of nivolumab. The sequenced DNA: TGTGCCAGCAGTACGGACAGGGTTGTGGCGCAGTACTTC. This gives the protein CASSTDRVVAQYF.